This TCR beta chain was documented in a study of a mutant IDH1 vaccine in newly diagnosed glioma. Turning to the study itself: Patients received vaccination from 4-6 weeks after radiotherapy alone, or with temozolomide cycles. Treated patients were approximately 62% male, approximately 38% female, mean age around 40 years.

As regards this clone: Its target is not known.

Sequencing was performed with immunoSEQ multiplex PCR; in TCRdb, only in-frame clones are kept and a portion is missing. This repertoire shows roughly 50,000 clones, 81% found once; its top ten account for 3% to 3.5%. Germline CDR1 and CDR2: LNHNV and YYDKDF (reference sequence). With 0 bases removed from V and 1 base from J, the gap between germline ends came to 9 bases. The CDR3 length is 16 residues. This sample's time point: week 5, during vaccination. Vaccine doses each comprised 300 ug of mutant IDH1 20-mer peptide, with topical imiquimod. The sequence was obtained from a man younger than 45 with glioma. Sequences were derived from PBMCs, sampled from a glioma patient whose treatment included an IDH1 peptide vaccine. This chain uses TRBV15 with TRBJ2-2; possibly TRBD1 for D (5 bases). The CDR3 DNA reads as TGTGCCACCAGCAGAGAACCAACAGGGAACACCGGGGAGCTGTTTTTT. This translates into CATSREPTGNTGELFF.